This T cell receptor (beta chain) originates from a study of T-cell reconstitution after alpha-beta-depleted transplantation in children. Study-wide points: Several hundred expanded graft clones reportedly supplied alpha-beta T cells about two months after transplant. After one year, T-cell counts and TCRbeta diversity mostly came from new T cells. Surviving recipient cells, namely T cells and thymic progenitors, were the source of high day-60 TCRbeta diversity in some patients.

For TCRbeta, the library was prepared with unique molecular identifiers. A single record per CDR3 protein comes from TCRdb applying MiXCR to the PCR reads. The repertoire holds about 300,000 distinct CDR3 sequences, roughly 7.8% seen once, with around 9.8% in the top ten. Looked up from germline, CDR1 is SGDLS and CDR2 is YYNGEE. Trimming left V 1 base short and J 3 bases short, with 10 bases between. The CDR3 is made up of 14 amino acids. The table lists this clonotype with many counts. Its antigen is unknown. Specimen: peripheral blood, collected 360 days after TCRalphabeta/CD19-depleted stem cell transplant. The V and J genes are TRBV9 and TRBJ1-1; no firm D call. This TCR came from a female patient under 10 years old who had a stem cell transplant for Fanconi anemia, so the T cells may come from the graft donor. For the CDR3, the DNA is TGTGCCAGCAGCGTATACGCAGCGGACACTGAAGCTTTCTTT. Translated: CASSVYAADTEAFF.